One and the same sample provided the 23 T cell receptor beta chains below, sequenced in a study of OX40 agonist ivuxolimab in advanced cancers. Sequencing used immunoSEQ multiplex PCR; TCRdb keeps in-frame clones, though not all of them. The sample holds under 60,000 clones, 90% seen once. Sequencing was performed on CD4+ or CD8+ T cells sorted from blood, taken in a trial of the OX40 agonist ivuxolimab. The receptor set was obtained from an adult with an advanced solid tumor such as melanoma, head and neck, liver or kidney cancer.

The V and J genes are TRBV28 and TRBJ1-2; tentatively, D is TRBD1 (5 bases). The CDR3 covers 13 residues. Trimming shortened V by 1 base and J by 7 bases, and 10 bases separated the two germline ends. The germline CDR1 and CDR2 sequences are MDHEN and SYDVKM. The CDR3 here is CASSLSGAPGYTF. The CDR3 DNA is TGTGCCAGCAGTTTATCCGGGGCGCCTGGCTACACCTTC.

The CDR3 DNA reads TGTGCCAGCAGTGCCAACCAAGGCCAGGGAGAGACCCAGTACTTC. Amino acid sequence: CASSANQGQGETQYF. The rearrangement joins TRBV27 to TRBJ2-5; perhaps TRBD1 as D (5 bases). V dropped 5 bases and J dropped 4 bases, with 17 bases sitting between them. Germline assignment: CDR1 MNHEY and CDR2 SMNVEV (reference sequence). The length of the CDR3 is 15 residues.

The chain links TRBV28 to TRBJ1-2; maybe TRBD1 (5 bases). The CDR3 is made up of 15 amino acids. Germline V gene lookup returns CDR1 MDHEN and CDR2 SYDVKM. V gave up 5 bases and J gave up 6 bases, with 19 bases separating them. The CDR3 sequence is CASSTMGPGWNGYTF. The CDR3 DNA is TGTGCCAGCAGTACCATGGGGCCCGGATGGAATGGCTACACCTTC.

The sample holds one count of this clone. The rearrangement joins TRBV6-5 to TRBJ2-7, with 9 positions matching TRBD1. The CDR3 consists of 14 residues. V trimming: 6 bases; J trimming: 6 bases; junction bases outside the gene matches: 9. Germline CDR1 reads MNHEY; CDR2 reads SVGAGI. For the CDR3, the DNA is TGTGCCAGCAGAAAGGACAGGGGCCGGCGCGAGCAGTACTTC. Its protein is CASRKDRGRREQYF.

V usage is TRBV7-2 and J usage is TRBJ1-2, with D unresolved. Trimming shortened V by 3 bases and J by 8 bases, and 19 bases separated the two germline ends. The CDR3 consists of 15 residues. Germline CDR1 SGHTA, CDR2 FQGNSA. CDR3 region: CASSFFITPSWGYTF. CDR3 in DNA: TGTGCCAGCAGCTTTTTCATTACCCCCAGCTGGGGCTACACCTTC.

V gene TRBV19 combines with J gene TRBJ2-7, with D possibly being TRBD1 or TRBD2 (5 bases each). In germline, CDR1 is LNHDA, CDR2 SQIVND (reference sequence). V was trimmed by 8 bases and J by 6 bases, leaving 14 bases between them. CDR3 length: 12 residues. The CDR3 DNA follows: TGTGCCAGTGGGCCCCGGGGCGTCGAGCAGTACTTC. It specifies CASGPRGVEQYF.

Within the sample, this clone is medium-sized. V usage is TRBV5-1 and J usage is TRBJ2-1; D is possibly TRBD1 (5 bases). The CDR3 covers 17 residues. Germline V gene data show CDR1 as SGHRS and CDR2 as YFSETQ. V lost 4 bases, J lost 5 bases, and 22 bases lay in between. CDR3: CASSRTTGPVGDNEQFF. The CDR3 nucleotides are TGCGCCAGCAGCCGTACCACAGGCCCCGTTGGGGACAATGAGCAGTTCTTC.

This rearrangement joins TRBV5-6 to TRBJ1-2; the match to TRBD1 covers 8 bases. J was trimmed by 4 bases and V by 0 bases; bases with no gene match: 5. Germline CDR1 is SGHDT and CDR2 is YYEEEE. The CDR3 loop spans 15 amino acids. The CDR3 reads CASSLVAGGAYGYTF. CDR3 in DNA: TGTGCCAGCAGCTTGGTTGCAGGGGGCGCCTATGGCTACACCTTC.

This sequence joins TRBV4-2 and TRBJ2-1; 13 bases are shared with TRBD2. The length of the CDR3 is 20 residues. Germline values: CDR1 LGHNA, CDR2 YNFKEQ. The V segment lost 1 base and the J segment 2 bases; nucleotides outside the gene matches: 11. Here the CDR3 reads CASSQVQLAGGPSPYNEQFF. The CDR3, as DNA: TGTGCCAGCAGCCAAGTCCAACTAGCGGGAGGGCCCTCCCCCTACAATGAGCAGTTCTTC.

V is TRBV4-1 and J is TRBJ2-7, with a possible D match to TRBD2 (5 bases). Trimming pared 3 bases from V and 6 bases from J, leaving 12 bases between. Germline CDR1 and CDR2: MGHRA and YSYEKL. CDR3 length equals 13 residues. CDR3 in DNA: TGCGCCAGCAGCCAGCGGGTTGGGCTCGAGCAGTACTTC. Translation gives CASSQRVGLEQYF.

The rearrangement links TRBV19 to TRBJ1-2; TRBD1 matches 8 bases. The CDR3 sequence is 14 residues long. CDR1 and CDR2 from the germline V gene are LNHDA and SQIVND (reference sequence). Trimming removed 7 bases from V and 8 bases from J; junction bases left unmatched: 12. The CDR3 here is CASTGQGPIAGYTF. In DNA form, the CDR3 reads TGTGCCAGTACCGGACAGGGACCTATCGCCGGCTACACCTTC.

The chain uses TRBV2 and TRBJ2-3; TRBD2 agrees at 7 bases. Germline CDR1 and CDR2: SNHLY and FYNNEI. The CDR3 runs to 14 residues. Trimming at V came to 8 bases and at J to 0 bases, leaving 5 bases not matched to a gene. Written as DNA, the CDR3 is TGTGCCAGCGCTCCAGCGGGGAGCACAGATACGCAGTATTTT. Amino acids: CASAPAGSTDTQYF.

The gene calls are TRBV28 and TRBJ2-7; 10 nucleotides line up with TRBD2. The CDR3 loop spans 14 amino acids. The V gene's germline CDR1 is MDHEN and CDR2 SYDVKM. V lost 8 bases and J lost 0; bases outside the gene matches: 4. CDR3 in amino acids: CASVAGGSSYEQYF. The CDR3 nucleotides are TGTGCCAGCGTAGCGGGGGGTTCCTCCTACGAGCAGTACTTC. Drawing the rest from reference TRBV28 and TRBJ2-7, the complete variable domain is DVKVTQSSRYLVKRTGEKVFLECVQDMDHENMFWYRQDPGLGLRLIYFSYDVKMKEKGDIPEGYSVSREKKERFSLILESASTNQTSMYLCASVAGGSSYEQYFGPGTRLTVT.

The J gene is TRBJ2-1, the V gene TRBV4-2, with 7 bases matching TRBD2. CDR1 and CDR2 (germline): LGHNA, YNFKEQ. The CDR3 contains 16 residues. The V and J ends lost 0 bases and 3 bases, in that order; junction bases with no gene match: 5. CDR3 loop: CASSQEASGVYNEQFF. CDR3 in DNA: TGTGCCAGCAGCCAAGAGGCCAGCGGGGTCTACAATGAGCAGTTCTTC.

This clone appeared once. Other nucleotide sequences from this sample produce the same CDR3. This sequence joins TRBV28 and TRBJ1-3, with D hard to call. Between the trimmed V and J ends, which lost 4 bases and 4 bases, there was a span of 2 bases. Germline V CDR1 and CDR2: MDHEN, SYDVKM. This CDR3 is built from 11 residues. CDR3 nucleotides: TGTGCCAGCAGTTCCGGAAACACCATATATTTT. This translates into CASSSGNTIYF.

The chain uses TRBV28 and TRBJ1-4, with D unclear. The germline V and J ends were trimmed by 2 bases and 8 bases, with 6 bases remaining between them. CDR3 length: 12 residues. Germline assignment: CDR1 MDHEN and CDR2 SYDVKM. This chain's CDR3 is CASSLGREKLFF. The DNA of the CDR3 is TGTGCCAGCAGTTTAGGAAGGGAAAAACTGTTTTTT.

The chain's CDR3 is CASSSGRLLGNQPQHF. The DNA of the CDR3 is TGTGCCAGCAGCTCCGGGAGACTGTTGGGCAATCAGCCCCAGCATTTT. The chain has TRBV12-1 and TRBJ1-5. TRBV12-1 is a listed pseudogene. The CDR3 spans 16 residues.

This rearrangement joins TRBV19 to TRBJ1-4; D is undetermined. The CDR3 covers 12 residues. Trimming pared 7 bases from V and 8 bases from J, leaving 11 bases between. The germline V gene encodes CDR1 LNHDA and CDR2 SQIVND (reference sequence). The CDR3 bases are TGTGCCAGTATGGCCGGGAGCGAAAAACTGTTTTTT. It is translated as CASMAGSEKLFF.

The genes are TRBV4-1 and TRBJ1-5; D may be TRBD1 (6 bases). V was clipped by 4 bases and J by 6 bases, with 13 bases between them. This CDR3 has 14 residues. Germline CDR1 is MGHRA and CDR2 is YSYEKL. CDR3 sequence reads: CASSPPGASQPQHF. CDR3 DNA sequence: TGCGCCAGCAGCCCCCCGGGGGCAAGTCAGCCCCAGCATTTT.

The chain combines TRBV5-1 with TRBJ1-1; no reliable D call. V lost 0 bases, J lost 1 base, and 10 bases lay in between. The germline gives CDR1 SGHRS, CDR2 YFSETQ. The CDR3 contains 15 residues. The CDR3 reads CASSLDGRGNTEAFF. In nucleotides, the CDR3 is TGCGCCAGCAGCTTGGATGGCCGGGGGAACACTGAAGCTTTCTTT.

The chain employs TRBV6-5 and TRBJ2-2, with D perhaps matching TRBD1 or TRBD2 (6 bases each). With 6 bases removed from V and 7 bases from J, the gap between germline ends came to 18 bases. The CDR3 consists of 15 residues. Germline CDR1 reads MNHEY; CDR2 reads SVGAGI. CDR3 in amino acids: CASRSQQGGVGELFF. The CDR3 nucleotides are TGTGCCAGCAGATCCCAACAGGGCGGGGTCGGGGAGCTGTTTTTT.

This clone appeared a single time. V and J are TRBV28 and TRBJ2-5; tentative D call: TRBD1 (5 bases). V lost 6 bases to trimming and J lost 3 bases, with 20 bases between them. The CDR3 length is 16 residues. Germline assignment: CDR1 MDHEN and CDR2 SYDVKM. CDR3 region: CASRRGGAEPKETQYF. DNA for the CDR3: TGTGCCAGCAGGCGAGGTGGGGCGGAACCTAAAGAGACCCAGTACTTC.

The J gene is TRBJ2-7, the V gene TRBV21-1; the table's D call, TRBD1, was not checked against the DNA. TRBV21-1 is deemed a pseudogene. The CDR3 loop spans 13 amino acids. The CDR3 spells CASRDRFSYEQYF. In DNA, the CDR3 is TGTGCCAGCCGGGACAGGTTCTCCTACGAGCAGTACTTC.